This T cell receptor beta chain originates from a study of shared clonotypes between healthy human individuals. V lost 1 base and J lost 2; bases outside the gene matches: 14. This CDR3 has 18 residues. Germline loops: CDR1 SQVTM, CDR2 ANQGSEA. The naive CD8 subset, CD45RO-negative cells positively selected for CCR7, excluded terminally differentiated effector memory CD45RA+ cells. In the authors' workflow: Filtering was not the same, since immunoSEQ gave junction-only sequences without quality scores. The repertoire was sequenced with immunoSEQ multiplex PCR; TCRdb's copy has only in-frame clones and lacks some. The D gene and trimming were derived from the DNA, and the V and J assignments and clone size from that table. The table shows more than 600,000 clones, with about 90% occurring only once.

This TCR came from a man younger than 40 in good health. Material for sequencing was naive CD8+ T cells sorted from blood. V gene TRBV29-1 combines with J gene TRBJ2-5; 9 bases match TRBD1. This CDR3 reads CSVEGLEMGTGMQETQYF. DNA for the CDR3: TGCAGCGTTGAAGGCCTCGAGATGGGGACAGGGATGCAAGAGACCCAGTACTTC.